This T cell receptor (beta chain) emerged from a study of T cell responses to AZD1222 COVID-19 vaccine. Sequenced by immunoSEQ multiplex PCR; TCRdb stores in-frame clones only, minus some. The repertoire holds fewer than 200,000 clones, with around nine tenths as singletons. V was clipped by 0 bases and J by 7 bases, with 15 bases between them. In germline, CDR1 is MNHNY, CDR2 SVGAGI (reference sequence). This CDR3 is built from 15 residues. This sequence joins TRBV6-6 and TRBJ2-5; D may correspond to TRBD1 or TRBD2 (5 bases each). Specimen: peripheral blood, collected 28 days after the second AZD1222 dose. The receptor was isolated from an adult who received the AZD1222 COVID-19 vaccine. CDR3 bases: TGTGCCAGCAGTTACTCGGGGGTGACAGATTTGACCCAGTACTTC. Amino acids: CASSYSGVTDLTQYF.